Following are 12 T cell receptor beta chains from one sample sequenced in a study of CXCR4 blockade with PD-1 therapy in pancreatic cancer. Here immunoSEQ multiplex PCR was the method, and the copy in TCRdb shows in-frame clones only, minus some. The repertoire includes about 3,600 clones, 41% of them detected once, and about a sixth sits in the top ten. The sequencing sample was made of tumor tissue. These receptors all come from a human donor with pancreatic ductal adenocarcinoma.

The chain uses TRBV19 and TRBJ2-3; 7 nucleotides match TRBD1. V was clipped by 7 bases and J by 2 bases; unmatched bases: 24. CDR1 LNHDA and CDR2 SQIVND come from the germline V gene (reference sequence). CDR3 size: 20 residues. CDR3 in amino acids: CASTIGTADNLASYTDTQYF. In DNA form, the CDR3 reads TGTGCCAGTACCATCGGGACAGCTGATAATCTGGCCAGCTACACAGATACGCAGTATTTT.

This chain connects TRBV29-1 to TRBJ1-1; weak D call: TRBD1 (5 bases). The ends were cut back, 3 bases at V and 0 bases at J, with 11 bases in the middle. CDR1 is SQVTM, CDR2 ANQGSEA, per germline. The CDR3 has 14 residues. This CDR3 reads CSVDRPGMNTEAFF. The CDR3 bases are TGCAGCGTTGATAGGCCAGGGATGAACACTGAAGCTTTCTTT. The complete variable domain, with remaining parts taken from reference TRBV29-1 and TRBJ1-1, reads SAVISQKPSRDICQRGTSLTIQCQVDSQVTMMFWYRQQPGQSLTLIATANQGSEATYESGFVIDKFPISRPNLTFSTLTVSNMSPEDSSIYLCSVDRPGMNTEAFFGQGTRLTVV.

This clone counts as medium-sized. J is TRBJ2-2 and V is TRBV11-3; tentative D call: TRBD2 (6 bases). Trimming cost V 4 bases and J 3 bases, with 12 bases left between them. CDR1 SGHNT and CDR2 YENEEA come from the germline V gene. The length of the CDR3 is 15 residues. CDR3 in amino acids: CASSSLGDYTGELFF. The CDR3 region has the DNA TGTGCCAGCAGCTCCCTCGGGGACTACACCGGGGAGCTGTTTTTT.

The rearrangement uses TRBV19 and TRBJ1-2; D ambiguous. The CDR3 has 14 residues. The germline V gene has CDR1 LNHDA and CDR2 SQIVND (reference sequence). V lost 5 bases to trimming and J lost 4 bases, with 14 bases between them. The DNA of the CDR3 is TGTGCCAGTAGTGATGGCCCTTCTATCTATGGCTACACCTTC. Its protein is CASSDGPSIYGYTF.

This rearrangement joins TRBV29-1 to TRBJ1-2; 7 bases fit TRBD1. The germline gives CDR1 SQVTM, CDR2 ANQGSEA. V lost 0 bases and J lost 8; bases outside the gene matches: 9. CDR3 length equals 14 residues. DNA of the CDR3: TGCAGCGTTGAAGATCGGGGACAGATTAGGGGCTACACCTTC. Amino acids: CSVEDRGQIRGYTF.

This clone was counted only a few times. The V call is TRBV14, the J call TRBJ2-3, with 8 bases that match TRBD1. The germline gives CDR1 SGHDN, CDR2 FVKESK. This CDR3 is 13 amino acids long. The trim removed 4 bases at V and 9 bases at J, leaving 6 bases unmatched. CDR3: CASSLGQGRTQYF. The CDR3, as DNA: TGTGCCAGCAGCCTAGGACAGGGACGGACGCAGTATTTT.

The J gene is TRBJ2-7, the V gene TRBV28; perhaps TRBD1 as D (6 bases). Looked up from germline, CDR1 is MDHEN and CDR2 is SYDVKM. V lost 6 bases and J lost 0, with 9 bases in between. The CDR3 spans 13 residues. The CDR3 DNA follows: TGTGCCAGCAGGACAGGAAACTCCTACGAGCAGTACTTC. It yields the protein CASRTGNSYEQYF.

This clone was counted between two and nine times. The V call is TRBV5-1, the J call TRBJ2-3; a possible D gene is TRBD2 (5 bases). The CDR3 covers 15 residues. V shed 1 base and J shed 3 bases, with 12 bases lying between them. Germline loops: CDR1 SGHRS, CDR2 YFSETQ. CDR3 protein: CASSLRGVGTDTQYF. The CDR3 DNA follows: TGCGCCAGCAGCTTGCGGGGAGTTGGTACAGATACGCAGTATTTT.

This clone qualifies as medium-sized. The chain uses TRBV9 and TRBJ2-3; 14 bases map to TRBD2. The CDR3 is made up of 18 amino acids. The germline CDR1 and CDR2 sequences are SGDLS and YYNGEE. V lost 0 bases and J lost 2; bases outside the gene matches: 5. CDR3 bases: TGTGCCAGCAGCGTAGGACTAGCGGGGGGGCACATCACAGATACGCAGTATTTT. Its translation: CASSVGLAGGHITDTQYF. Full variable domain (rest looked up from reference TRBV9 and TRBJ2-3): DSGVTQTPKHLITATGQRVTLRCSPRSGDLSVYWYQQSLDQGLQFLIQYYNGEERAKGNILERFSAQQFPDLHSELNLSSLELGDSALYFCASSVGLAGGHITDTQYFGPGTRLTVL.

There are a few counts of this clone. This CDR3 is CASSPGGLRPLHF. DNA for the CDR3: TGTGCCAGTAGCCCTGGGGGGCTCAGGCCCCTCCACTTT. The rearrangement joins TRBV19 to TRBJ1-6; tentatively, D is TRBD1 (6 bases). Germline CDR1 LNHDA, CDR2 SQIVND (reference sequence). Trimming stripped 6 bases from V and 13 bases from J, with 16 bases between. This CDR3 has 13 residues.

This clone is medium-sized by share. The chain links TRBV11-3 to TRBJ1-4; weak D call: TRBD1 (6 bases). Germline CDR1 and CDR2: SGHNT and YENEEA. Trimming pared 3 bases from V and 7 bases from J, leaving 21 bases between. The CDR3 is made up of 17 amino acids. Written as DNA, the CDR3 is TGTGCCAGCAGCTTGGGACACGTCCTGTCCGGGGGTGAAAAACTGTTTTTT. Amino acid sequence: CASSLGHVLSGGEKLFF.

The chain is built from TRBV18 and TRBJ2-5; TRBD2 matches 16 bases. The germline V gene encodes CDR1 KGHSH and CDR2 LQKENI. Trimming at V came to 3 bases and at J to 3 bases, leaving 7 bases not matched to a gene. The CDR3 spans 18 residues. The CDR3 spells CASSPQSGTSGGEETQYF. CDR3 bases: TGTGCCAGCTCACCCCAGTCCGGGACTAGCGGGGGGGAAGAGACCCAGTACTTC.